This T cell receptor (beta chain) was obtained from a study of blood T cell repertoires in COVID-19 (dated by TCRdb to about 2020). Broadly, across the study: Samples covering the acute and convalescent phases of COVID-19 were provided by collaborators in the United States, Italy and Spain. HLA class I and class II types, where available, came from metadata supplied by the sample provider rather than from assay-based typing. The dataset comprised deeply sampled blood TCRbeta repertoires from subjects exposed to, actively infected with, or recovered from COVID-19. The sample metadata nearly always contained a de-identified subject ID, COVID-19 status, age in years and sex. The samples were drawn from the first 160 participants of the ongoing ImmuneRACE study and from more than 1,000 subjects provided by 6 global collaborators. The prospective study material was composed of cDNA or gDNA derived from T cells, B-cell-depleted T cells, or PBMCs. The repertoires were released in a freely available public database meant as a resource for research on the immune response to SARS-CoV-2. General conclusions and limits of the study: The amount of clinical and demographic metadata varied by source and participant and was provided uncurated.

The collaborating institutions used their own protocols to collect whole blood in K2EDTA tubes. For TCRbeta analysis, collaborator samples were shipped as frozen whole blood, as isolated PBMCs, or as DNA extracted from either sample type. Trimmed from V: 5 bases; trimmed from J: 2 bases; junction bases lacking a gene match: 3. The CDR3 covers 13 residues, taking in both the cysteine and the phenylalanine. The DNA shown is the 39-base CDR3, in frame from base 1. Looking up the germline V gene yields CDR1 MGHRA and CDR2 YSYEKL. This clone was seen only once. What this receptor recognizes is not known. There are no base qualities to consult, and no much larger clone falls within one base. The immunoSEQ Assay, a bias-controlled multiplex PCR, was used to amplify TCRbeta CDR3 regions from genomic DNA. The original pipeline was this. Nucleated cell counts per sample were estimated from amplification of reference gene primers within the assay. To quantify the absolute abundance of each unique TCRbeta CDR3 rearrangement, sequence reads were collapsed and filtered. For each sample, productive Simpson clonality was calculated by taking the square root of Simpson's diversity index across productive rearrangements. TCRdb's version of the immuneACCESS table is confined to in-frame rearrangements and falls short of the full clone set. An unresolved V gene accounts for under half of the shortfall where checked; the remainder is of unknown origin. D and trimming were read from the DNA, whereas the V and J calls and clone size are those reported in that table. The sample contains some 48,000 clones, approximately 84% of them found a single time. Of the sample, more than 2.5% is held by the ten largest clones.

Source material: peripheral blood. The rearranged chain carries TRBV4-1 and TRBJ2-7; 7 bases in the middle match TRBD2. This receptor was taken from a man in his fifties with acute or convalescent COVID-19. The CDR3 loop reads CASSSGLAYEQYF. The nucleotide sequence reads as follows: TGCGCCAGCAGCTCTGGACTAGCCTACGAGCAGTACTTC.